This T cell receptor (beta chain) was captured in a study of blood T cell repertoires in COVID-19. As for the study in general: Acute and convalescent COVID-19 specimens originated in the United States, Italy and Spain. Sources were T cells, B-cell-depleted T cells, or PBMCs; the material itself was cDNA or gDNA.

In the authors' methods: By means of reference gene primer amplification, nucleated cell counts were estimated. Some clones are missing from TCRdb's copy, which holds only in-frame ones; the method was immunoSEQ multiplex PCR. The V and J calls and the clone size are those of that table, but D and trimming were determined from the DNA. This table holds tens of thousands of clones, around 73% found once. V lost 3 bases to trimming and J lost 0 bases, with 15 bases between them. Germline V gene data show CDR1 as LNHDA and CDR2 as SQIVND (reference sequence). The length of the CDR3 is 17 residues. V gene TRBV19 combines with J gene TRBJ1-3; D is possibly TRBD1 (6 bases). The receptor's source is a woman aged 55-70 years with acute or convalescent COVID-19. The sequencing sample was made of peripheral blood. CDR3: CASSIRSDSSSGNTIYF. As DNA, the CDR3 is TGTGCCAGTAGTATCCGATCGGACAGTTCCTCTGGAAACACCATATATTTT.